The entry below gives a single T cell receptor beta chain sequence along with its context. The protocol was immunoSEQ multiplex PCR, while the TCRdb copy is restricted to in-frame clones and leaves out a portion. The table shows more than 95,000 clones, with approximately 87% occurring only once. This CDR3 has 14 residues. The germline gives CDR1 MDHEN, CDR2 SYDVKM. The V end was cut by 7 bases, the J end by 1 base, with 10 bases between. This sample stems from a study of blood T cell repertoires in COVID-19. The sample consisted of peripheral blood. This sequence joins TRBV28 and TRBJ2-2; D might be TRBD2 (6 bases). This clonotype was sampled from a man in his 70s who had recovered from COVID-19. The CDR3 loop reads CASISGLNTGELFF. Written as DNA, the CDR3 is TGTGCCAGCATATCGGGACTGAACACCGGGGAGCTGTTTTTT.